One sample yielded the 17 T cell receptor beta chains listed below, sequenced in a study of T cells in Graves' hyperthyroidism and ophthalmopathy. The source material, RNA transcripts, was used to amplify TCR beta CDR3 regions. When the TCR CDR3 underwent first-round RT-PCR, the HTBI primer set was used. Using its own MiXCR run on the multiplex PCR reads, TCRdb lists one record per CDR3 protein. The table shows approximately 620,000 distinct CDR3 sequences, with roughly a sixth occurring only once. The material sequenced was blood. These TCRs come from a woman aged 35 to 49 with Graves' ophthalmopathy.

Concerning this clonotype: This may be a read error: a much more frequent sequence differs by one nucleotide. The rearrangement links TRBV5-1 to TRBJ2-7; the D call may be TRBD1 or TRBD2 (5 bases each). CDR1 is SGHRS, CDR2 YFSETQ, per germline. The CDR3 totals 14 residues. The V end was cut by 4 bases, the J end by 8 bases, with 19 bases between. CDR3 DNA sequence: TGCGCCAGCAGCCCGGGGCCGGGGTCTTACAAGCAGTACTTC. Translated, it gives CASSPGPGSYKQYF.

This chain connects TRBV25-1 to TRBJ1-1; the D is unclear. V lost 7 bases and J 1 base, leaving 13 bases between the germline ends. Per germline, CDR1 MGHDK and CDR2 SYGVNS. This CDR3 comprises 14 residues. The CDR3 nucleotides are TGTGCCAGCACCGCGAATACAGAGAACACTGAAGCTTTCTTT. This gives the protein CASTANTENTEAFF.

This clonotype has a count of ten or more. V is TRBV2 and J is TRBJ1-5; D gene unclear. Germline CDR1 reads SNHLY; CDR2 reads FYNNEI. With 4 bases removed from V and 0 bases from J, the gap between germline ends came to 10 bases. The CDR3 sequence is 15 residues long. The CDR3 DNA follows: TGTGCCAGCAGTGTCGGGAGGGCTAGCAATCAGCCCCAGCATTTT. Its translation is CASSVGRASNQPQHF.

This clonotype was picked up many times. The CDR3 loop reads CASSDQGVTNEKLFF. In nucleotides, the CDR3 is TGTGCCAGCAGTGACCAGGGTGTAACTAATGAAAAACTGTTTTTT. The chain has TRBV6-1 and TRBJ1-4; perhaps TRBD1 as D (5 bases). The CDR3 spans 15 residues. Trimming took off 3 bases at V and 1 base at J, with 9 bases between the two ends. Germline CDR1 and CDR2: MNHNS and SASEGT.

This clonotype was detected ten times or more. CDR3 amino acids: CAAAAGGLDLYGYTF. The CDR3 DNA reads as TGTGCGGCGGCGGCAGGGGGCCTAGACCTCTATGGCTACACCTTC. The chain has TRBV30 and TRBJ1-2; 8 bases line up with TRBD1. Per germline, CDR1 GTSNPN and CDR2 SVGIG (reference sequence). The CDR3 spans 15 residues.

At least ten counts were recorded for this clonotype. The CDR3 DNA sequence: TGCAGTGCTCCCAGAGCTGGAGGGACTAATGAGCAGTTCTTC. Translating it yields CSAPRAGGTNEQFF. This rearrangement joins TRBV20-1 to TRBJ2-1, with D perhaps matching TRBD2 (6 bases). The CDR3 runs 14 residues. V lost 5 bases, J lost 7 bases, and 18 bases lay in between. CDR1 DFQATT and CDR2 SNEGSKA come from the germline V gene (reference sequence).

There are many counts of this clonotype. The chain is built from TRBV7-3 and TRBJ2-2, with D possibly being TRBD1 or TRBD2 (6 bases each). V was pared by 5 bases and J by 5 bases, with 18 bases between. The length of the CDR3 is 16 residues. CDR1 SGHTA and CDR2 FQGTGA come from the germline V gene. CDR3 sequence reads: CASSAEGGPGTGELFF. The CDR3 coding sequence is TGTGCCAGCAGCGCGGAGGGGGGCCCGGGGACCGGGGAGCTGTTTTTT.

The rearrangement links TRBV6-1 to TRBJ2-1; a weak D match, TRBD2 (5 bases). CDR1 and CDR2 from the germline V gene are MNHNS and SASEGT. With 7 bases removed from V and 0 bases from J, the gap between germline ends came to 19 bases. The CDR3 spans 17 residues. CDR3 coding DNA: TGTGCCAGCACCCCTAGCCGCCAATTAAGCTCCTACAATGAGCAGTTCTTC. This encodes CASTPSRQLSSYNEQFF.

This clonotype appeared once. The chain couples TRBV7-9 to TRBJ2-3, with 8 bases that match TRBD2. In germline, CDR1 is SEHNR, CDR2 FQNEAQ (reference sequence). This CDR3 region has 15 residues. Germline trimming cut 4 bases from V and 4 bases from J; bases unmatched to any gene: 7. CDR3 DNA: TGTGCCAGCAGCTACGGACTAGCTGAAGCAGATACGCAGTATTTT. Translated, it gives CASSYGLAEADTQYF.

This rearrangement joins TRBV5-1 to TRBJ1-2, with 9 nucleotides matching TRBD1. CDR1 and CDR2 (germline): SGHRS, YFSETQ. The CDR3 is made up of 16 amino acids. The ends lost 4 bases at V and 3 bases at J; junction bases unmatched: 10. The CDR3 DNA follows: TGCGCCAGCAGCCAACTACCGGGACAGGGTGACTATGGCTACACCTTC. Protein sequence: CASSQLPGQGDYGYTF.

The chain carries TRBV3-1 and TRBJ1-4; D is unclear. Trimming stripped 2 bases from V and 5 bases from J, with 6 bases between. The CDR3 is made up of 13 amino acids. In germline, CDR1 is LGHDT, CDR2 YNNKEL (reference sequence). The CDR3 here is CASSQKWNEKLFF. DNA for the CDR3: TGTGCCAGCAGCCAAAAATGGAATGAAAAACTGTTTTTT.

This clonotype was seen many times. This chain links TRBV5-1 with TRBJ2-3; D unresolved. The CDR3 runs 14 residues. V lost 0 bases, J lost 4 bases, and 9 bases lay in between. Germline assignment: CDR1 SGHRS and CDR2 YFSETQ. The chain's CDR3 is CASSLEGSSDTQYF. The CDR3 DNA follows: TGCGCCAGCAGCTTGGAAGGTAGTTCAGATACGCAGTATTTT. Complete variable domain (other parts from reference TRBV5-1 and TRBJ2-3): KAGVTQTPRYLIKTRGQQVTLSCSPISGHRSVSWYQQTPGQGLQFLFEYFSETQRNKGNFPGRFSGRQFSNSRSEMNVSTLELGDSALYLCASSLEGSSDTQYFGPGTRLTVL.

This clonotype was seen many times. The genes are TRBV20-1 and TRBJ2-7; 10 positions match TRBD2. V lost 0 bases and J lost 2; bases outside the gene matches: 13. Germline V gene lookup returns CDR1 DFQATT and CDR2 SNEGSKA (reference sequence). This CDR3 is 18 amino acids long. Written as DNA, the CDR3 is TGCAGTGCTAGAGATCCCGACGAAGCGGGAGGGGTCCCCTACGAGCAGTACTTC. Protein product: CSARDPDEAGGVPYEQYF.

This clonotype was seen many times. The chain carries TRBV6-2 or TRBV6-3 and TRBJ2-5; the D gene is possibly TRBD2 (6 bases). The V end lost 5 bases, the J end lost 2 bases, and 15 bases lay between the germline ends. Germline CDR1 and CDR2: MNHEY and SVGEGT. The CDR3 consists of 15 residues. The CDR3 region has the DNA TGTGCCAGCAGTCCGGCGGGGAGGCTTCAAGAGACCCAGTACTTC. Residues: CASSPAGRLQETQYF.

The chain recombines TRBV7-2 with TRBJ1-1; D is undetermined. This CDR3 has 17 amino acids. Germline V gene lookup returns CDR1 SGHTA and CDR2 FQGNSA. The ends were cut back, 3 bases at V and 0 bases at J, with 17 bases in the middle. CDR3 amino acids: CASSFLRGEAMNTEAFF. In DNA, the CDR3 is TGTGCCAGCAGCTTTTTACGGGGAGAGGCCATGAACACTGAAGCTTTCTTT.

Ten or more counts support this clonotype. The chain is built from TRBV20-1 and TRBJ2-3; D is undetermined. Trimming removed 6 bases from V and 2 bases from J, with 9 bases in between. The CDR3 consists of 12 residues. From germline, CDR1 is DFQATT and CDR2 SNEGSKA (reference sequence). Written as DNA, the CDR3 is TGCAGTGCAAGGACCACCACAGATACGCAGTATTTT. Its protein is CSARTTTDTQYF.

This clonotype was observed many times. The V call is TRBV5-1, the J call TRBJ2-1, with D unclear. CDR3 length: 13 residues. Germline assignment: CDR1 SGHRS and CDR2 YFSETQ. V dropped 0 bases and J dropped 5 bases, with 6 bases sitting between them. The CDR3 protein is CASSLVTDNEQFF. The CDR3, as DNA: TGCGCCAGCAGCTTGGTCACAGACAATGAGCAGTTCTTC.